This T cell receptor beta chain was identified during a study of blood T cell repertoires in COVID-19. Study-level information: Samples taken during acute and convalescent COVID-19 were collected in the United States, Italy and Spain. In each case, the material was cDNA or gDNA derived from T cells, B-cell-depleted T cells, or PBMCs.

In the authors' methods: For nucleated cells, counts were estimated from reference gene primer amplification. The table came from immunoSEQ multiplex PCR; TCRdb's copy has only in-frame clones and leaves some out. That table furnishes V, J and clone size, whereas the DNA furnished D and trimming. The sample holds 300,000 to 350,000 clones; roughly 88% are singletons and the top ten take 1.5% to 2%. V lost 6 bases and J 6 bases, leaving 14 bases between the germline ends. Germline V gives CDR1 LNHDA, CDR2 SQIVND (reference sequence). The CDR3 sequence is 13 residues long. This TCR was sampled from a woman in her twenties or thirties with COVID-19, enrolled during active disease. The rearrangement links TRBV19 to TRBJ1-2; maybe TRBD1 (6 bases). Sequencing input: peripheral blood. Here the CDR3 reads CASRPNRDHGYTF. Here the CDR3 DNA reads TGTGCCAGTAGACCAAACAGGGACCATGGCTACACCTTC.